This TCR beta chain was captured in a study of blood T cell repertoires in COVID-19 (dated by TCRdb to the early 2020s). Turning to the overall study: Samples from collaborators originated in the United States, Italy and Spain and spanned both the acute and convalescent phases of COVID-19. The dataset comprised deeply sampled blood TCRbeta repertoires from subjects exposed to, actively infected with, or recovered from COVID-19. Samples came from the ongoing ImmuneRACE study (first 160 participants) plus 1,254 subjects from 6 global collaborators. Nearly every sample came with metadata listing a de-identified subject ID, COVID-19 status, age in years and sex. The prospective study material was composed of cDNA or gDNA derived from T cells, B-cell-depleted T cells, or PBMCs. The repertoires were made available in a free public database intended to serve as a resource for research on the immune response to SARS-CoV-2. Where available, HLA class I and class II types were taken from metadata supplied by the sample provider and were not determined by assay-based typing.

With respect to this clone: The antigen it recognizes is unknown. Within one base of it there is no much larger clone, and no base qualities were kept.

CDR1 PRHDT and CDR2 FYEKMQ are derived from the germline V gene (reference sequence). The junction shows trimming of 4 bases on V and 8 bases on J, and the gene matches do not reach 10 bases of it. The CDR3, from cysteine to phenylalanine, totals 15 residues. Only the CDR3 DNA is retained, 45 bases long and in frame from the first base. The collaborating institutions used their own protocols to collect whole blood in K2EDTA tubes. Collaborator samples were shipped for TCRbeta analysis as frozen whole blood, isolated PBMCs, or DNA extracted from either sample type. TCRbeta CDR3 regions were amplified from genomic DNA by means of the immunoSEQ Assay, a bias-controlled multiplex PCR. On the authors' methods: Nucleated cell counts per sample were estimated from amplification of reference gene primers within the assay. To quantify the absolute abundance of each unique TCRbeta CDR3 rearrangement, sequence reads were collapsed and filtered. For each sample, productive Simpson clonality was calculated as the square root of Simpson's diversity index across productive rearrangements. The immuneACCESS repertoire file appears here via TCRdb, limited to in-frame rearrangements. These files lack a portion of the clones; in checked studies, under half of the deficit traces to unresolved V genes, and the cause of the others is not known. V, J and clone size were drawn from that table, and D and trimming were deduced from the DNA. The sample contains roughly 180,000 clones, about 80% of them found a single time. The biggest ten clones account for approximately 7.3% of the sample.

General findings and caveats noted by the study authors: The quantity of clinical and demographic metadata differed by source and by participant and was supplied without curation.

What was sequenced was peripheral blood. This TCR was recovered from a human donor in a cohort sampled during active COVID-19. Here the chain combines TRBV13 and TRBJ1-4, and TRBD1 aligns with 7 junction nucleotides. The CDR3 region: CASSSPEAGGEKLFF. The DNA sequence is as follows: TGTGCCAGCAGCTCTCCCGAGGCAGGGGGAGAAAAACTGTTTTTT.